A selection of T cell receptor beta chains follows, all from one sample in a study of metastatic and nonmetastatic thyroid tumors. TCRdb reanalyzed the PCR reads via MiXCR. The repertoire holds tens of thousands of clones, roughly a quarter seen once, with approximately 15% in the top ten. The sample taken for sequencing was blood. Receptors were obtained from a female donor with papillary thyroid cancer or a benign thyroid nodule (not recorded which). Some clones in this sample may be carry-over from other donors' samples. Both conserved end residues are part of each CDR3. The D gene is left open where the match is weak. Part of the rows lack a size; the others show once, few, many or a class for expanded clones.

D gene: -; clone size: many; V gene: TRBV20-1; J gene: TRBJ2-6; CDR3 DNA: TGCAGTGCTAGAGATCTCCGCTCTAGCTCTGGGGCCAACGTCCTGACTTTC; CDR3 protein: CSARDLRSSSGANVLTF
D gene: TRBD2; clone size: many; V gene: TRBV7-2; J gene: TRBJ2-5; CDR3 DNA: TGTGCCAGCAGCTTAGCGGGAGGGCCAGAGACCCAGTACTTC; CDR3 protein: CASSLAGGPETQYF
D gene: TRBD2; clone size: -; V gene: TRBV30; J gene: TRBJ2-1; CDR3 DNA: TGTGCCTGGGCGTCGGGGAGACTAGCGGTCTACTACAATGAGCAGTTCTTC; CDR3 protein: CAWASGRLAVYYNEQFF
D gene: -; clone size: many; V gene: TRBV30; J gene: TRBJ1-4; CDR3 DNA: TGTGCCTGGAGTAAGCAGCTAGATAATGAAAAACTGTTTTTT; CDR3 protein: CAWSKQLDNEKLFF
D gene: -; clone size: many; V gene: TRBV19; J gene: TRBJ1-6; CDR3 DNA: TGTGCCAGTAGGAGTACGGGTTTAATATATAATTCACCCCTCCACTTT; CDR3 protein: CASRSTGLIYNSPLHF
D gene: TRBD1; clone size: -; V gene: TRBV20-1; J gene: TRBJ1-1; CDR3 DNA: TGCAGTGCTAGAGAACAGGGGGCGTTGAACACTGAAGCTTTCTTT; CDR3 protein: CSAREQGALNTEAFF
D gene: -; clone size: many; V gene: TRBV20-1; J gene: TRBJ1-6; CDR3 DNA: TGCAGTGCTAGAGATAACAGGGTTGTGAATTCACCCCTCCACTTT; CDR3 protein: CSARDNRVVNSPLHF
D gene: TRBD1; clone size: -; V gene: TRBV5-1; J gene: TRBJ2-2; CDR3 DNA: TGCGCCAGCAGCTTAGGACAGGTCGCCGGGGAGCTGTTTTTT; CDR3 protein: CASSLGQVAGELFF
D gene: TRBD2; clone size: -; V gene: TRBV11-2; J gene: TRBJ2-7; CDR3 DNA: TGTGCCAGCAGCTTAGCAGCGGGAGGAGGCGAGCAGTACTTC; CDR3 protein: CASSLAAGGGEQYF
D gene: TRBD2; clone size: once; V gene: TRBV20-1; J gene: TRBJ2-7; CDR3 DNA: TGCAGTGCTATCCATAGCGGGAGAGGGGCCTACAAGCAGTACTTC; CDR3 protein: CSAIHSGRGAYKQYF
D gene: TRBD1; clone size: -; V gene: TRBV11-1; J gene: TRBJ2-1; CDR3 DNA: TGTGCCAGCAGCAAGACGCAGGGGGCCCAGGGTTTGCATGAGCAGTTCTTC; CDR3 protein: CASSKTQGAQGLHEQFF
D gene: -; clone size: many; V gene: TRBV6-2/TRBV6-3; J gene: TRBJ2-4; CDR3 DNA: TGTGCCAGCAGTTACCCGATCTTGGAGCCACTAGCCAAAAACATTCAGTACTTC; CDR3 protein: CASSYPILEPLAKNIQYF
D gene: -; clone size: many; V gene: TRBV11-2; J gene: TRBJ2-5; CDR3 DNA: TGTGCCAGCAGCTCCTCGCAGGAGACCCAGTACTTC; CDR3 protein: CASSSSQETQYF
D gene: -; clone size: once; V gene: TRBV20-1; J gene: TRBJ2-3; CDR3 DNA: TGCAGTGCTCCCCCCCGGGGGACAAGCACAGATACGCAGTATTTT; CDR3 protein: CSAPPRGTSTDTQYF
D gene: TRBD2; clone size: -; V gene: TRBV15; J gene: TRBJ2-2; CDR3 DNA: TGTGCCACCCCCGTACTCCGACTAGCGGAGAACACCGGGGAGCTGTTTTTT; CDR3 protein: CATPVLRLAENTGELFF
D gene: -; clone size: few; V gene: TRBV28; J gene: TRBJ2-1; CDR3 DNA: TGTGCCAGCAGTTTAGGAGACCCTGTCATGGGCGATGAGCAGTTCTTC; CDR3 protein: CASSLGDPVMGDEQFF
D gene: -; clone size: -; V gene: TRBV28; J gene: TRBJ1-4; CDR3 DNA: TGTGCCACCGGACAGCCCGGGAGTGAAAAACTGTTTTTT; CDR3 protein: CATGQPGSEKLFF
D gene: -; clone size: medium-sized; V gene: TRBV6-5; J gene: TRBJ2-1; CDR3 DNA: TGTGCCAGCAGTTACTCGTGGGGGCTAGCACAGACCTACAATGAGCAGTTCTTC; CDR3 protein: CASSYSWGLAQTYNEQFF
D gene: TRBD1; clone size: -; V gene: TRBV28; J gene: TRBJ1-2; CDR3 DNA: TGTGCCAGCAGTAGGGACAGGGTCTATGGCTACACCTTC; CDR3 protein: CASSRDRVYGYTF
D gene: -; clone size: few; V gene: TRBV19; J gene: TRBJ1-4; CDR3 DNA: TGTGCCAGTAGTAACGACGCAAGCCCCAATGAAAAACTGTTTTTT; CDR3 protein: CASSNDASPNEKLFF
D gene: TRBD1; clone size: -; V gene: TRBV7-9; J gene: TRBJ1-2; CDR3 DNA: TGTGCCAGCAGCTTAAGGGACAGTCCATATGGCTACACCTTC; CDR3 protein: CASSLRDSPYGYTF
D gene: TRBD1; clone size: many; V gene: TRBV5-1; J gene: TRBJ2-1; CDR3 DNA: TGCGCCAGCAGCTTGGACATCCCCGGGACAGGGGGTGGGCAGTTCTTC; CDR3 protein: CASSLDIPGTGGGQFF
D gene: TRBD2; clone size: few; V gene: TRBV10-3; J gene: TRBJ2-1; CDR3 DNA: TGTGCCATCAGTGAGACTAGCGGGAGGGCCCATGAGCAGTTCTTC; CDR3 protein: CAISETSGRAHEQFF
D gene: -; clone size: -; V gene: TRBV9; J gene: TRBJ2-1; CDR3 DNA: TGTGCCAGCAGCGTAGTGAAGGGGCCGAGAGAGAAGTTCTTC; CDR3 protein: CASSVVKGPREKFF
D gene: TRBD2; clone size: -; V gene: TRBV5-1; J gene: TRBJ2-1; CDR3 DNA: TGCGCCAGCAGCTTGACTAGCGGGAGGTCGATCAATGAGCAGTTCTTC; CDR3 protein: CASSLTSGRSINEQFF
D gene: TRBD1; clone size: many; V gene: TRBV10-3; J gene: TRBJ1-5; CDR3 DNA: TGTGCCACCGCAGGAGGGGGACAGCACAATCAGCCCCAGCATTTT; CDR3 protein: CATAGGGQHNQPQHF
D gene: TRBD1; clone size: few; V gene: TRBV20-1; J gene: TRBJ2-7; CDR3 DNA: TGCAGTGCTAACCTTGGGACAGCCTACGAGCAGTACTTC; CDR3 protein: CSANLGTAYEQYF
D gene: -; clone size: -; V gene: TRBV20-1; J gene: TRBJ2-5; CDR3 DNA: TGCAGTGCAAGACCGGAAGGTGGGACGCAGTACTTC; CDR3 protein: CSARPEGGTQYF
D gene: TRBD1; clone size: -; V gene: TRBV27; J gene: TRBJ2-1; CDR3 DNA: TGTGCCAGCGGGACGACAGGGTCATCCTACAATGAGCAGTTCTTC; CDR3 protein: CASGTTGSSYNEQFF
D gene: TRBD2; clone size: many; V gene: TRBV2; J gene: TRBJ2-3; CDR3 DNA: TGTGCCAGCAGCCCGGGGGGGCCAGATACGCAGTATTTT; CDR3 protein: CASSPGGPDTQYF
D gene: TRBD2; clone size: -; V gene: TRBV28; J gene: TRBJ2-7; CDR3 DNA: TGTGCCAGCAGTACTAGCGGGAGGTACTACGAGCAGTACTTC; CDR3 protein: CASSTSGRYYEQYF
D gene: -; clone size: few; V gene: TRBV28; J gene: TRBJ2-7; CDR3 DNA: TGTGCCAGCAGTTTGAATCGGGGATACTACGAGCAGTACTTC; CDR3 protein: CASSLNRGYYEQYF
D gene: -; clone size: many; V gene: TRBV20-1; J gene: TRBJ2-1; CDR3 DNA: TGCAGTGCTAGAGTACGGGAGCTTGAGCAGTTCTTC; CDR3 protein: CSARVRELEQFF
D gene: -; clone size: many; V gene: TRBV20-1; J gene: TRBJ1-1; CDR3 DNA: TGCAGTGCTAGTGATGGTCCCACTGAAGCTTTCTTT; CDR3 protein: CSASDGPTEAFF
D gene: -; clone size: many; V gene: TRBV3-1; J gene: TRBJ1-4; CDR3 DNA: TGTGCCAGCAGCCAAGGACCGACAAGAGTGTTTTTT; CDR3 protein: CASSQGPTRVFF
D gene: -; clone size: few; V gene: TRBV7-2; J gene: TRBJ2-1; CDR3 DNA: TGTGCCAGCAGCTTCTATTACAATGAGCAGTTCTTC; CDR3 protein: CASSFYYNEQFF
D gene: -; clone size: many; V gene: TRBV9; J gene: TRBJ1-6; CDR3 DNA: TGTGCCAGCAGCGTAGGACAATATAATTCACCCCTCCACTTT; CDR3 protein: CASSVGQYNSPLHF
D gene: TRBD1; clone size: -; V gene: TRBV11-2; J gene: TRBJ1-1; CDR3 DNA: TGTGCCAGCAGCCGGGACAGTCCCAGACGAGGCACTGAAGCTTTCTTT; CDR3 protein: CASSRDSPRRGTEAFF
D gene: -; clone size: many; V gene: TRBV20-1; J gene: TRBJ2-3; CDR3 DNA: TGCAGTGCAGAACAGGGAGGGACAGATACGCAGTATTTT; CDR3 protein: CSAEQGGTDTQYF
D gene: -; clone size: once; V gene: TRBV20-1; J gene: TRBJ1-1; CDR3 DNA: TGCAGTGCTAGAGGAGGCAAAGGTTTCACTGAAGCTTTCTTT; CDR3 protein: CSARGGKGFTEAFF
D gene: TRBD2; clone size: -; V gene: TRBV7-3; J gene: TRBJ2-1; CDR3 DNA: TGTGCAAGCAGCCAAGGACTAGAGAGGGATGAGCAGTTCTTC; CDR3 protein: CASSQGLERDEQFF
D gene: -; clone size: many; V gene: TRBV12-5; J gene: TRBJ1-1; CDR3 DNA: TGTGCTAGTGGTTACAGGACAGACTTGAACACTGAAGCTTTCTTT; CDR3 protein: CASGYRTDLNTEAFF
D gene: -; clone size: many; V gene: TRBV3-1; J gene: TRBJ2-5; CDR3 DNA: TGTGCCAGCAGCCGGTCGACTAGCCAAGAGACCCAGTACTTC; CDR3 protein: CASSRSTSQETQYF
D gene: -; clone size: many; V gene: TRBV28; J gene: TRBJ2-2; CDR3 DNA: TGTGCCAGCAGTTTTTTTGGGAACACCGGGGAGCTGTTTTTT; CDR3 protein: CASSFFGNTGELFF
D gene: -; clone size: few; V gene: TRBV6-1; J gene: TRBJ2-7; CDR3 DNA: TGTGCCAGCAGTCCCCGAGACATTCAGGACGAGCAGTACTTC; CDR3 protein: CASSPRDIQDEQYF
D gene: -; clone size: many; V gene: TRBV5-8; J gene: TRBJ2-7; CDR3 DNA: TGTGCCAGCAGCCCCAGTGACCGGGACTTATCCTACGAGCAGTACTTC; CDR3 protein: CASSPSDRDLSYEQYF
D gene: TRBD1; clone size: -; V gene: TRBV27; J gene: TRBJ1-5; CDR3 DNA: TGTGCCAGCAGGGACGGGACAGGCATCTATCCCCAGCATTTT; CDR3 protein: CASRDGTGIYPQHF
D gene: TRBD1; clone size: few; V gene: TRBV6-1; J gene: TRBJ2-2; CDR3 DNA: TGTGCCAGCAGTGAACACAGGGGTGTGAACACCGGGGAGCTGTTTTTT; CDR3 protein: CASSEHRGVNTGELFF
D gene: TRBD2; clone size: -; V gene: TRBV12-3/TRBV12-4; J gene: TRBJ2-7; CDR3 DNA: TGTGCCAGCAGTTTAGCGGGAGGGTCCTACGAGCAGTACTTC; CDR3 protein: CASSLAGGSYEQYF
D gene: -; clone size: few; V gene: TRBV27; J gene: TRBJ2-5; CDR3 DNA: TGTGCCAGCAGTCATTCACTCGGGGGCTGGGAGACCCAGTACTTC; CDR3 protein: CASSHSLGGWETQYF
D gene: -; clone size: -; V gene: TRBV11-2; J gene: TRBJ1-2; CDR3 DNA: TGTGCCAGCAGCTTAGAGGGTCGGGGTTCGTTCTATGGCTACACCTTC; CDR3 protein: CASSLEGRGSFYGYTF
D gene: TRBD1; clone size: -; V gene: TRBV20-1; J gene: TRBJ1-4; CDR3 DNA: TGCGGTGCTATCCTGACAGGGGGCAATGTTGAAAAACTGTTTTTT; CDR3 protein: CGAILTGGNVEKLFF
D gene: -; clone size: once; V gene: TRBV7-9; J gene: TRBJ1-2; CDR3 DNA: TGTGCCAGCAGACCCGTAACGGGGGCTGGCTACACCTTC; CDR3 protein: CASRPVTGAGYTF
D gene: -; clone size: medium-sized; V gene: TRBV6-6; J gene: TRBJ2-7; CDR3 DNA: TGTGCCAGCAGTTACACGCGGGAAAGGTCGTACGAGCAGTACTTC; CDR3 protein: CASSYTRERSYEQYF
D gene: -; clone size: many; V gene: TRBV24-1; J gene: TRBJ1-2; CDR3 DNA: TGTGCCACCAGTGACGGGCTTGGGGGGGGCTACACCTTC; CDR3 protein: CATSDGLGGGYTF
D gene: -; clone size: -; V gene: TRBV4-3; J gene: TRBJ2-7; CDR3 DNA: TGCGCCAGCAGCCAAGTCAAGGGACCAAGCCCTTACGAGCAGTACTTC; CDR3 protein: CASSQVKGPSPYEQYF
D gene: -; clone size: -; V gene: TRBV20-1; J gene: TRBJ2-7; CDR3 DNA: TGCAGTGCTAGAGATGCTGGGGGGATTAGGCCGTACTTC; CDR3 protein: CSARDAGGIRPYF
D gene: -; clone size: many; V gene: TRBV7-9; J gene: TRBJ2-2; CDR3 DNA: TGTGCCAGCAGCTTAACCGGGGAGCTGTTTTTT; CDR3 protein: CASSLTGELFF
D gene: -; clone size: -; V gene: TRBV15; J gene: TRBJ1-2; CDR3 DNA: TGTGCCACCAGCAGAGAGAGGGAGGTCTATGGCTACACCTTC; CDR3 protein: CATSREREVYGYTF
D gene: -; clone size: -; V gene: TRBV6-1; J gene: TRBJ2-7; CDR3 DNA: TGTGCCAGCAGAACCGGGACCTACGAGCAGTACTTC; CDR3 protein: CASRTGTYEQYF